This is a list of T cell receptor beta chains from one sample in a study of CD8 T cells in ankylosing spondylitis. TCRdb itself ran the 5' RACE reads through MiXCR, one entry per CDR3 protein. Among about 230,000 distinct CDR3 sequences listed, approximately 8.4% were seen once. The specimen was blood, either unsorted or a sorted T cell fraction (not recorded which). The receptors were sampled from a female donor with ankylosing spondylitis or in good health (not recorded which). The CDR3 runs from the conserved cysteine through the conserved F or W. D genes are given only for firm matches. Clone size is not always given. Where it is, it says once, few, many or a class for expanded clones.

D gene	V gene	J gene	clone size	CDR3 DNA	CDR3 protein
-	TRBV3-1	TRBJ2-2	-	TGTACCAGCAGCCACCAACCGGGTTCCGATAGGGACACCGGGGAGCTGTTTTTT	CTSSHQPGSDRDTGELFF
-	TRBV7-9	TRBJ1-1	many	TGTGCCAGCAGCTTAGTGAGTAGGTTTGGAGCTTTCTTT	CASSLVSRFGAFF
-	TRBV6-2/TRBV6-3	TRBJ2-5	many	TGTGCCAGCAGTGGGCTACAAGAGACCCAGTACTTC	CASSGLQETQYF
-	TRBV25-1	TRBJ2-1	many	TGTGCCAGCAGTGCAGGGGCAGGTGAGCAGTTCTTC	CASSAGAGEQFF
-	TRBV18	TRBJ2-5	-	TGTGCCAGCTCACTTGAGATGGGAGAGACCCAGTACTTC	CASSLEMGETQYF
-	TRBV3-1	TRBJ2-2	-	TGTGCCAGCAGCCTGGGGGGTTTGGGCGGGGAGCTGTTTTTT	CASSLGGLGGELFF
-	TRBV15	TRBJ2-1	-	TGTGGGATCTTGGGGGACAATGAGCAGTTCTTC	CGILGDNEQFF
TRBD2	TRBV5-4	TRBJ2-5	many	TGTGCCAGCAGCTTGGAGGTAGCGGGAGGAGAGACCCAGTACTTC	CASSLEVAGGETQYF
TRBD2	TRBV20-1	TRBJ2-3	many	TGCAGTGCTAGAGATAGCGGGAGGCGCACAGATACGCAGTATTTT	CSARDSGRRTDTQYF
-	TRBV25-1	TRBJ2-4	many	TGTGCCACCACGCAGGGAAACATTCAGTACTTC	CATTQGNIQYF
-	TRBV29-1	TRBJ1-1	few	TGCAGCGTTCATGACAGCGTGAACACTGAAGCTTTCTTT	CSVHDSVNTEAFF
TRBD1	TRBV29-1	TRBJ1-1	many	TGCAGCGGGGCACAGGGGGCCTCTGAAGCTTTCTTT	CSGAQGASEAFF
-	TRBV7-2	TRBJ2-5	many	TGTGCCAGCAGCTTAGTTAAGGCTAGAGAAGAGACCCAGTACTTC	CASSLVKAREETQYF
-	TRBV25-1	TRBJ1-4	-	TGTGCCAGCAGTGAATATGAGTCCGGAGTAACTAATGAAAAACTGTTTTTT	CASSEYESGVTNEKLFF
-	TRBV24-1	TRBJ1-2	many	TGTGCCACCAGTGATTCGGGGCGGTCGAACTATGGCTACACCTTC	CATSDSGRSNYGYTF
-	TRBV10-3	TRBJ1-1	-	TGTGCCATCAGTTTAGGGGGAGGTACCCTGAGGACGAACACTGAAGCTTTCTTT	CAISLGGGTLRTNTEAFF
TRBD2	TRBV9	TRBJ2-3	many	TGTGCCAGCAACCCAGCGGGAGGGCCAGATACGCAGTATTTT	CASNPAGGPDTQYF
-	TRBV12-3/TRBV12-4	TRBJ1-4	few	TGTGCCAGCAGTCCGGACAGCCGTCGTGAAAAACTGTTTTTT	CASSPDSRREKLFF
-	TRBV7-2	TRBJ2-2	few	TGTGCCAGCCCCCTTGGAGACACCGGGGAGCTGTTTTTT	CASPLGDTGELFF
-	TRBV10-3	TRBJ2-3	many	TGTGCCATCAGTGTGATGACGGAGGATACGCAGTATTTT	CAISVMTEDTQYF
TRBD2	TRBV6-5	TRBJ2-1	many	TGTGCCAGCAGTTTCGGGACTAGCGGGAGGAGGAATGAGCAGTTCTTC	CASSFGTSGRRNEQFF
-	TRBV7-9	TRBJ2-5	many	TGTGCCAGCGGTCTGGGGGGACAAGAGACCCAGTACTTC	CASGLGGQETQYF
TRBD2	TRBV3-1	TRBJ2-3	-	TGTGCCAGCAGCCAGCAGGGCCTAGCGGGGGACACAGATACGCAGTATTTT	CASSQQGLAGDTDTQYF
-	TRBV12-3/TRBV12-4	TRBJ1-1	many	TGTGCCAGCAGCCCTCAACAGGGATACACTGAAGCTTTCTTT	CASSPQQGYTEAFF
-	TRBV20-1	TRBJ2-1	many	TGCAGTGCTAGGACAGTCAGCTCCTACAATGAGCAGTTCTTC	CSARTVSSYNEQFF
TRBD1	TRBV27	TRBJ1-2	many	TGTGCCAGTGGACAGGGTATGGATGGCTACACCTTC	CASGQGMDGYTF
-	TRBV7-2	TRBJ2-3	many	TGTGCCAGCAGCTTAGCGCTCTGGGAGGTCAACACAGATACGCAGTATTTT	CASSLALWEVNTDTQYF
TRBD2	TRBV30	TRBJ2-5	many	TGTGCCTGGATGCGCGGGAGCCAAGAGACCCAGTACTTC	CAWMRGSQETQYF
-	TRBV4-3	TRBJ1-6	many	TGCGCCAGCAGCCAAGACCCCAGGGGTTCACCCCTCCACTTT	CASSQDPRGSPLHF
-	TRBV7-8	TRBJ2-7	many	TGTGCCAGCAGCTTTGGCCATTACGAGCAGTACTTC	CASSFGHYEQYF
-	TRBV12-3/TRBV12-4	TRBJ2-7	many	TGTGCCAGCAGTTCCGGGACACTCTCTGGGGAGCAGTACTTC	CASSSGTLSGEQYF
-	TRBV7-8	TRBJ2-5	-	TGTGCCAGCATCTTCCAGTACGGGACATTGCAAGAGACCCAGTACTTC	CASIFQYGTLQETQYF
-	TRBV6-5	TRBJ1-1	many	TGTGCCAGCACCCCACAGGGCATGAACACTGAAGCTTTCTTT	CASTPQGMNTEAFF
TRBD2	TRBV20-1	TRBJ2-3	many	TGCAGTGCTGGCTTAGCGGGAGGTCCCACAGATACGCAGTATTTT	CSAGLAGGPTDTQYF
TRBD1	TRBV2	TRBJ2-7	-	TGTGCCAGCATTTACTCACAGGGGGCCTACGAGCAGTACTTC	CASIYSQGAYEQYF
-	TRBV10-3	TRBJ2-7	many	TGTGCCATCGGTGGGGGTCCTTACGAGCAGTACTTC	CAIGGGPYEQYF
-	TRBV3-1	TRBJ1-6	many	TGTGCCAGCAGCCAGGGGAACAATTCACCCCTCCACTTT	CASSQGNNSPLHF
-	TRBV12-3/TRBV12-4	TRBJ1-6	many	TGTGCCAGCAGTTTAGAACTCTTCGGTAGGACCAATTCACCCCTCCACTTT	CASSLELFGRTNSPLHF
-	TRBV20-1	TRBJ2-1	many	TGCAGTGCTAGAGATGAGCGCGGGCAGTTCTTC	CSARDERGQFF
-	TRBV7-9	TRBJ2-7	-	TGTGCCAGCAGCCCCGGGGGCCCGGTGGATAACGAGCAGTACTTC	CASSPGGPVDNEQYF
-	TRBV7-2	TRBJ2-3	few	TGTGCCAGCATTAAGGGGGTTGGCACAGATACGCAGTATTTT	CASIKGVGTDTQYF
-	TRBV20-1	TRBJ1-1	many	TGCAGTGCTCCTCCCAAGGGGACTGAAGCTTTCTTT	CSAPPKGTEAFF
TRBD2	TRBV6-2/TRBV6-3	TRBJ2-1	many	TGTGCCAGCAGCACCGGACTAGCGGGAGATATGTTTGCAGTTGGCAATGAGCAGTTCTTC	CASSTGLAGDMFAVGNEQFF
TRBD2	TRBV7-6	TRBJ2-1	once	TGTGCCAGCAGCTTAGGGATAGCGGGAGGGCCCTACAATGAGCAGTTCTTC	CASSLGIAGGPYNEQFF
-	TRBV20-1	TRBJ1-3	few	TGCAGTGCTAGATGGGTCGGCTCTGGAAACACCATATATTTT	CSARWVGSGNTIYF
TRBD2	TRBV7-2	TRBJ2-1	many	TGTGCCAGCAGCATGGGACTAGCGGTCAATGAGCAGTTCTTC	CASSMGLAVNEQFF
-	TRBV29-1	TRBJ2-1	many	TGCAGCGTTGGGTCGAGTGACTCTTCACACAATGAGCAGTTCTTC	CSVGSSDSSHNEQFF
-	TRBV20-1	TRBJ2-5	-	TGCAGTGCTAGAGCGTTGGAGACCCAGTACTTC	CSARALETQYF
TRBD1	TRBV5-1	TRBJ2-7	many	TGCGCCAGCAGCCTCTCCGAGACAGGGGGCCTCGAGCAGTACTTC	CASSLSETGGLEQYF
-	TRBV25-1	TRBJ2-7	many	TGTGCCAGCAGTAATAGGCCTACGGAGCAGTACTTC	CASSNRPTEQYF
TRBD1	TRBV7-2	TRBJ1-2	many	TGTGCCAGCAGCGAAGACAGGGTCTCCTATGGCTACACCTTC	CASSEDRVSYGYTF
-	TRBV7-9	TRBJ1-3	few	TGTGCCAGCAGCTTACCTTCGGGAGATGGAAACACCATATATTTT	CASSLPSGDGNTIYF
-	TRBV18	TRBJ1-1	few	TGTGCCAGCTCACGAATGGACAGAAGAAACACTGAAGCTTTCTTT	CASSRMDRRNTEAFF
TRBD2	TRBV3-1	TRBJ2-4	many	TGTGCCAGCAGCCAAGGGGGGAGGGGACTAATTTACTTC	CASSQGGRGLIYF
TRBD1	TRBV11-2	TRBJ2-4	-	TGTGCCAGCAGCCCAGGGGGTGTTCCGGGTACGGCCAAAAACATTCAGTACTTC	CASSPGGVPGTAKNIQYF
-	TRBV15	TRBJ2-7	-	TGTGCCACTTCGACGGGAATCTCCTACGAGCAGTACTTC	CATSTGISYEQYF
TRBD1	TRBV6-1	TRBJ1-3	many	TGTGCCAGCAGTACCGGCCAGGGGGCGCGAGGAAACACCATATATTTT	CASSTGQGARGNTIYF
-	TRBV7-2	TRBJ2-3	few	TGTGCCAGCAGCTTATTTAACCAACGGCCCCCAGATACGCAGTATTTT	CASSLFNQRPPDTQYF